This T cell receptor (beta chain) was sequenced in a study of cytomegalovirus exposure and HLA in healthy donors. Study-wide context: Drawn from HLA-typed donors, tens of millions of unique TCRs were held in an early data release. Whole-study results and caveats: In a later analysis, TCR beta V- and J-gene trimming was associated with a missense DCLRE1C variant. Near-uniform donor sequencing depth was presumed by presence/absence analyses.

The primer mix had 60 Vbeta and 13 Jbeta primers. The table came from immunoSEQ multiplex PCR; TCRdb's copy has only in-frame clones and leaves some out. The sample shows fewer than 150,000 clones, about 80% of them seen only once. Losses at the gene ends were 5 bases for V and 4 bases for J; bases not matched to a gene: 5. Germline lookup yields CDR1 LNHNV and CDR2 YYDKDF (reference sequence). CDR3 length equals 15 residues. A word on this clone: What it binds is not known.

This sequence was found in a man between 18 and 35 years old in good health and CMV-seronegative. The chain has TRBV15 and TRBJ1-6; 7 nucleotides align to TRBD1. The specimen was PBMCs. The CDR3: CATSEQGSYNSPLHF. DNA for the CDR3: TGTGCCACCAGCGAACAGGGGTCATATAATTCACCCCTCCACTTT.